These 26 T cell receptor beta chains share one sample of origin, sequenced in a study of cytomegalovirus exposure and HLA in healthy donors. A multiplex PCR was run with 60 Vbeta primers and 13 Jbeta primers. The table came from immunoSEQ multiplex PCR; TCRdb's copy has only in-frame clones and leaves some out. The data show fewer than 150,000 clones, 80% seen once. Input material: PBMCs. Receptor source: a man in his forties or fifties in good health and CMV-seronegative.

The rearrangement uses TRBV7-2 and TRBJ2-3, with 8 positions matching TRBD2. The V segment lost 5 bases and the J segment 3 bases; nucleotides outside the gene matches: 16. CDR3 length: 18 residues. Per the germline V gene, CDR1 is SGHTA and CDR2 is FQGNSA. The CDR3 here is CASSPRGGAGVNTDTQYF. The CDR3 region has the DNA TGTGCCAGCAGCCCCCGCGGGGGAGCGGGAGTGAATACAGATACGCAGTATTTT.

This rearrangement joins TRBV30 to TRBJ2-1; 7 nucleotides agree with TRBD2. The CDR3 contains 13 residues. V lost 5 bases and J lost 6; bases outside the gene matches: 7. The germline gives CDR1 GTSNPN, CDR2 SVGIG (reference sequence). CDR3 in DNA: TGTGCCTGGGAGCGGGGCGGTTTCAATGAGCAGTTCTTC. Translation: CAWERGGFNEQFF.

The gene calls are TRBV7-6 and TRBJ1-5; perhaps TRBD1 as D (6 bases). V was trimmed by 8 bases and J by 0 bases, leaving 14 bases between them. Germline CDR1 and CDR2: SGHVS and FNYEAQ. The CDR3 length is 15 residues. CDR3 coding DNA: TGTGCCAGCTCCCCAGGGGAGTTTAGCAATCAGCCCCAGCATTTT. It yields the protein CASSPGEFSNQPQHF.

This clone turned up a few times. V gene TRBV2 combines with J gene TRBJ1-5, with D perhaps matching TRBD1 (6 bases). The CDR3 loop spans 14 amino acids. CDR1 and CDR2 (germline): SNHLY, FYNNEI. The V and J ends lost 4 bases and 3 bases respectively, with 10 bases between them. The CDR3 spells CASSGWTVNQPQHF. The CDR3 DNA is TGTGCCAGCAGTGGATGGACAGTCAATCAGCCCCAGCATTTT.

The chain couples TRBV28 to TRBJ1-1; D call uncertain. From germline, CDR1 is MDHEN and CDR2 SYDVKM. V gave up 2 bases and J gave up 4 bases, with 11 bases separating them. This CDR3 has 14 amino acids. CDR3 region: CASSLAGGSTEAFF. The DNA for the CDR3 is TGTGCCAGCAGTTTAGCAGGTGGGAGCACTGAAGCTTTCTTT.

CDR3 sequence: CASSFRYEQYF. In nucleotides, the CDR3 is TGTGCCAGCAGTTTTCGCTACGAGCAGTACTTC. The chain recombines TRBV28 with TRBJ2-7; D uncertain. This CDR3 is 11 amino acids long. V lost 3 bases and J 3 bases, leaving 3 bases between the germline ends. Germline V gene sequence: CDR1 MDHEN, CDR2 SYDVKM.

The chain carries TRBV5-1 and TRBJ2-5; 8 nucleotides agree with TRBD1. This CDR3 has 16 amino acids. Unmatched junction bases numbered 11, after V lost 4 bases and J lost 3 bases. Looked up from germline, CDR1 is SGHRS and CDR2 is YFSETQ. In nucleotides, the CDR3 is TGCGCCAGCAGCACCGGGACAGGTTCAGGGGAAGAGACCCAGTACTTC. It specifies CASSTGTGSGEETQYF.

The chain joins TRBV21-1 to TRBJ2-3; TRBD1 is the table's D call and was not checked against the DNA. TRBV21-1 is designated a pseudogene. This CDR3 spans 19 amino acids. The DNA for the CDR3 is TGTGCCAGCAGCAAGACACCCAAGGAGGACAGGTTAATCACAGATACGCAGTATTTT. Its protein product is CASSKTPKEDRLITDTQYF.

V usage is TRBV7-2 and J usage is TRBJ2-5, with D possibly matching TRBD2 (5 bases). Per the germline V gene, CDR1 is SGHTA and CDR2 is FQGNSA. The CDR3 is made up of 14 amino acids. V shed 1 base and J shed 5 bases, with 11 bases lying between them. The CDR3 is CASSLVSSGETQYF. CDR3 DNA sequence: TGTGCCAGCAGCTTAGTGTCCTCGGGGGAGACCCAGTACTTC. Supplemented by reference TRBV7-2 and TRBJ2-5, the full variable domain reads GAGVSQSPSNKVTEKGKDVELRCDPISGHTALYWYRQSLGQGLEFLIYFQGNSAPDKSGLPSDRFSAERTGGSVSTLTIQRTQQEDSAVYLCASSLVSSGETQYFGPGTRLLVL.

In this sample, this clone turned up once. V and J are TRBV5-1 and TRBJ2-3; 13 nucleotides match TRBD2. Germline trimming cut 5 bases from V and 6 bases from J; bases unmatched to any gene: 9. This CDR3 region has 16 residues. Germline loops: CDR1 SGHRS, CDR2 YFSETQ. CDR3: CASSSGTSGVSDTQYF. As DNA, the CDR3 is TGCGCCAGCAGTTCCGGGACTAGCGGGGTTTCCGATACGCAGTATTTT.

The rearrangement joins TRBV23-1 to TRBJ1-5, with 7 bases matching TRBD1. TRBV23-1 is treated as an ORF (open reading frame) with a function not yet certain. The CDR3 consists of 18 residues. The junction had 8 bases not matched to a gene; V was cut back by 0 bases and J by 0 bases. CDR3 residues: CASSQSPGTDYSNQPQHF. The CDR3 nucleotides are TGCGCCAGCAGTCAATCACCCGGGACAGACTATAGCAATCAGCCCCAGCATTTT.

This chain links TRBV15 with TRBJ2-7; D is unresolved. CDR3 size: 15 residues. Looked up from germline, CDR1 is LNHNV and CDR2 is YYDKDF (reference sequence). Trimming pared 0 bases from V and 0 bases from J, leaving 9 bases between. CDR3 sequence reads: CATSRDSQISYEQYF. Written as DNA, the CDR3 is TGTGCCACCAGCAGAGATAGTCAAATCTCCTACGAGCAGTACTTC. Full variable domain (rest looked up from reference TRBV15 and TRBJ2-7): DAMVIQNPRYQVTQFGKPVTLSCSQTLNHNVMYWYQQKSSQAPKLLFHYYDKDFNNEADTPDNFQSRRPNTSFCFLDIRSPGLGDTAMYLCATSRDSQISYEQYFGPGTRLTVT.

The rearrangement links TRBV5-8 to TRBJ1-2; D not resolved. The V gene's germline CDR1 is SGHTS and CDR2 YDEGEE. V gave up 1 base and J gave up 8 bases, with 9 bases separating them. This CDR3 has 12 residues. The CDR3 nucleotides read TGTGCCAGCAGCTTGCGAAGAGAAGGCTACACCTTC. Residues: CASSLRREGYTF.

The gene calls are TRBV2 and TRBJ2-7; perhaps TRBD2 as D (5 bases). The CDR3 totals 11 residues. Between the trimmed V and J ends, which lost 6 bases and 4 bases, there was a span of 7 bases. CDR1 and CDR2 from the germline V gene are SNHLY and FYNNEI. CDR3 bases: TGTGCCAGCAGGGGCGGGTACGAGCAGTACTTC. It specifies CASRGGYEQYF.

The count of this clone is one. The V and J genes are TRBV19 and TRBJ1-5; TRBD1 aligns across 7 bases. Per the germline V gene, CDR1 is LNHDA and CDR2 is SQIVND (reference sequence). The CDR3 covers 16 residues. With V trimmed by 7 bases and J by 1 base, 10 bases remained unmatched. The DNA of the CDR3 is TGTGCCAGTACCCCCGGGACAGCTAGGAGCAATCAGCCCCAGCATTTT. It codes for CASTPGTARSNQPQHF.

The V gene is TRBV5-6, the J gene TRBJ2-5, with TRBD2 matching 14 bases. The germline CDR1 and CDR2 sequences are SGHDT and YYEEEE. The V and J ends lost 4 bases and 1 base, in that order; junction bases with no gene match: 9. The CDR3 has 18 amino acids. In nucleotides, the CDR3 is TGTGCCAGCAGCCAAGGACTAGCGGGAGGCCCTCCCCAAGAGACCCAGTACTTC. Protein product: CASSQGLAGGPPQETQYF.

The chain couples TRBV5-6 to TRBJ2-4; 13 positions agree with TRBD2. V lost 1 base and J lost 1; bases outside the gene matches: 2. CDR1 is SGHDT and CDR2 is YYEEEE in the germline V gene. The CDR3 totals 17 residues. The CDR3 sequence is CASSLRLAGGAKNIQYF. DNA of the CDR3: TGTGCCAGCAGCTTGAGACTAGCGGGGGGTGCCAAAAACATTCAGTACTTC.

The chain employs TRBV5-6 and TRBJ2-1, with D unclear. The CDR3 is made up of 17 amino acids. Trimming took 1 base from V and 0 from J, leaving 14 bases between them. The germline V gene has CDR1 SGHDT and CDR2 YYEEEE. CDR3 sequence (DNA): TGTGCCAGCAGCTTGCGGCCGCCTTACAGCTCCTACAATGAGCAGTTCTTC. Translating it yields CASSLRPPYSSYNEQFF.

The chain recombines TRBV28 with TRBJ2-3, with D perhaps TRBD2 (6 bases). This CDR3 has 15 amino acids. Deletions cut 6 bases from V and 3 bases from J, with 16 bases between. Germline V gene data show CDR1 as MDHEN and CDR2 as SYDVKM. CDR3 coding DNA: TGTGCCAGCAGGGCCCCCGGGAGCGGGACAGATACGCAGTATTTT. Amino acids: CASRAPGSGTDTQYF.

The chain's CDR3 is CSVESSYEQYF. The CDR3, as DNA: TGCAGCGTTGAGTCGTCCTACGAGCAGTACTTC. The chain joins TRBV29-1 to TRBJ2-7; no reliable D call. V gave up 3 bases and J gave up 1 base, with 4 bases separating them. The CDR3 spans 11 residues. Germline CDR1 SQVTM, CDR2 ANQGSEA.

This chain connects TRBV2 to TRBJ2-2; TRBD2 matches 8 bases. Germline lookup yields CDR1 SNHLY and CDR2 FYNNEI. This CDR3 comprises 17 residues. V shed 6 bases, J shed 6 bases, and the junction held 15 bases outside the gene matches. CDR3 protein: CASSSTPGTSIPGELFF. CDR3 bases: TGTGCCAGCAGCTCGACACCCGGGACTAGTATACCCGGGGAGCTGTTTTTT.

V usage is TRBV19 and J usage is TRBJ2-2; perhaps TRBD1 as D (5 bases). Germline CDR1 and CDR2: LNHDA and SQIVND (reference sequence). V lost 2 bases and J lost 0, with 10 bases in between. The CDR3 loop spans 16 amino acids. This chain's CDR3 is CASSIPRAANTGELFF. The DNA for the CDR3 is TGTGCCAGTAGTATACCCAGGGCTGCGAACACCGGGGAGCTGTTTTTT.

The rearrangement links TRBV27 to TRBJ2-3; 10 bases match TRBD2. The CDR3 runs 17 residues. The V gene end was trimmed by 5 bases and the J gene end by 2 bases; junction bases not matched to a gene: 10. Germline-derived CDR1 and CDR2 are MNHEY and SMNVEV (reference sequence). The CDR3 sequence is CASSPSGLAVYTDTQYF. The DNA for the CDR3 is TGTGCCAGCAGTCCTTCCGGACTAGCGGTATACACAGATACGCAGTATTTT.

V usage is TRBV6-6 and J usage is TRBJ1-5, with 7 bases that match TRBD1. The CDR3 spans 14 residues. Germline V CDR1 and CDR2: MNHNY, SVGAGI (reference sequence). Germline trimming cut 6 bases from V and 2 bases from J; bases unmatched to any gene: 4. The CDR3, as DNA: TGTGCCAGCAGCCACAGGGGAGGCAATCAGCCCCAGCATTTT. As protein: CASSHRGGNQPQHF.

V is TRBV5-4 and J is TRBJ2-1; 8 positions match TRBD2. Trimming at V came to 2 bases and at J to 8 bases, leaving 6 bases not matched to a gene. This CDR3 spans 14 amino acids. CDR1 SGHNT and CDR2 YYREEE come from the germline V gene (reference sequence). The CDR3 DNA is TGTGCCAGCAGCTTAGCCGGGGGGGCGCATGAGCAGTTCTTC. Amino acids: CASSLAGGAHEQFF.

The CDR3 reads CASSLDRVGEKLFF. The CDR3 coding sequence is TGTGCCAGCAGTTTGGACAGGGTTGGGGAAAAACTGTTTTTT. The J gene is TRBJ1-4, the V gene TRBV28, with 8 positions matching TRBD1. V gave up 3 bases and J gave up 8 bases; unmatched junction bases: 5. CDR3 size: 14 residues. Germline assignment: CDR1 MDHEN and CDR2 SYDVKM.